The sequence of this TCR beta chain was determined in a study of early stage breast cancer tumors. Study context: Of around 15 invasive breast tumors, about 12 were hormone receptor-positive, HER2-negative. Roughly 9.6-fold was the mean read coverage per sample.

Libraries were prepared by immunoSEQ multiplex PCR; TCRdb keeps only in-frame clonotypes and omits some of them. The data contain 55,000 to 70,000 clones, around 80% of them singletons. Study outcomes and limitations: Compared with adjacent normal breast tissue, tumors showed roughly 2.5-fold greater T cell density and higher clonality.

This clone was observed a single time. Its antigen is unidentified. The CDR3 consists of 14 residues. V shed 3 bases, J shed 4 bases, and the junction held 0 bases outside the gene matches. Per germline, CDR1 SGHRS and CDR2 YFSETQ. This receptor was identified in a person aged 35-49 years with breast cancer. Source material: blood. J is TRBJ2-1 and V is TRBV5-1; 11 bases map to TRBD2. The CDR3 protein is CASSSSGRYNEQFF. The CDR3 DNA sequence: TGCGCCAGCAGCTCTAGCGGGAGGTACAATGAGCAGTTCTTC.